This entry lists 24 T cell receptor beta chains sequenced from one sample in a study of T-cell memory formation after mild COVID-19. A single record per CDR3 protein comes from TCRdb applying MiXCR to the 5' RACE reads. This table holds fewer than 350,000 distinct CDR3 sequences, 13% to 15% found once. Sequenced: PBMCs or a T cell subset sorted from them (not recorded which). The receptors come from a man younger than 35 who had mild COVID-19 (a few samples of this study predate the infection). Cell type and time point are not known.

This clonotype was found once. The chain has TRBV27 and TRBJ1-6; no firm D call. The germline CDR1 and CDR2 sequences are MNHEY and SMNVEV (reference sequence). Trimming took off 2 bases at V and 0 bases at J, with 8 bases between the two ends. CDR3 length equals 16 residues. CDR3 sequence (DNA): TGTGCCAGCAGTTTAATCTTTAGCTCCTATAATTCACCCCTCCACTTT. Protein sequence: CASSLIFSSYNSPLHF.

There are many counts of this clonotype. The chain carries TRBV5-1 and TRBJ2-3, with a weak D call TRBD2 (5 bases). CDR3 length: 16 amino acids. Between the trimmed V and J ends, which lost 2 bases and 0 bases, there was a span of 13 bases. Germline CDR1 is SGHRS and CDR2 is YFSETQ. DNA for the CDR3: TGCGCCAGCAGCTTAACCGCGGGCTATAGCACAGATACGCAGTATTTT. Translated: CASSLTAGYSTDTQYF.

This clonotype came up a few times. V usage is TRBV30 and J usage is TRBJ1-1; no firm D call. This CDR3 comprises 12 residues. The ends were cut back, 3 bases at V and 7 bases at J, with 12 bases in the middle. Germline values: CDR1 GTSNPN, CDR2 SVGIG (reference sequence). The CDR3 sequence is CAWRSPGVEAFF. CDR3 nucleotides: TGTGCCTGGAGATCCCCTGGTGTTGAAGCTTTCTTT.

This sequence joins TRBV10-3 and TRBJ1-4; TRBD1 matches 11 bases. J lost 7 bases, V lost 5 bases, and 3 bases had no gene match. The CDR3 runs to 14 residues. Per the germline V gene, CDR1 is ENHRY and CDR2 is SYGVKD. CDR3 amino acids: CAISPGTGGEKLFF. Here the CDR3 DNA reads TGTGCCATCAGTCCCGGGACAGGGGGTGAAAAACTGTTTTTT.

This clonotype was seen repeatedly, ten times or more. This chain uses TRBV24-1 with TRBJ2-1; D perhaps matches TRBD2 (7 bases). The CDR3 consists of 13 residues. Trimming took off 7 bases at V and 8 bases at J, with 14 bases between the two ends. Germline V gene data show CDR1 as KGHDR and CDR2 as SFDVKD. CDR3 sequence: CATSGAGGHEQFF. The CDR3 DNA reads as TGTGCCACCAGCGGGGCCGGGGGGCATGAGCAGTTCTTC.

This clonotype showed up just a few times. V is TRBV20-1 and J is TRBJ2-7, with a possible D match to TRBD1 (6 bases). Trimming cost V 3 bases and J 1 base, with 16 bases left between them. Germline CDR1 and CDR2: DFQATT and SNEGSKA (reference sequence). CDR3 length: 15 residues. The CDR3 sequence is CSARVKQGWSYEQYF. Written as DNA, the CDR3 is TGCAGTGCTAGGGTAAAACAGGGTTGGTCCTACGAGCAGTACTTC.

This clonotype came up a few times. The V and J genes are TRBV10-3 and TRBJ2-7, with D perhaps matching TRBD1 (6 bases). V lost 0 bases to trimming and J lost 3 bases, with 15 bases between them. Germline-derived CDR1 and CDR2 are ENHRY and SYGVKD. The CDR3 extends over 16 amino acids. CDR3 sequence (DNA): TGTGCCATCAGTGAGTCCCCCACAGGGATGGACTACGAGCAGTACGTC. Translating it yields CAISESPTGMDYEQYV.

CDR3 protein: CASMVQGYEQYF. CDR3 bases: TGTGCCAGCATGGTCCAGGGTTACGAGCAGTACTTC. The gene calls are TRBV5-4 and TRBJ2-7; a possible D gene is TRBD1 (5 bases). Trimming took 6 bases from V and 4 from J, leaving 11 bases between them. CDR1 and CDR2 from the germline V gene are SGHNT and YYREEE (reference sequence). This CDR3 contains 12 residues.

The table lists this clonotype with many counts. This rearrangement joins TRBV5-1 to TRBJ2-6, with 7 bases aligning to TRBD1. The V gene's germline CDR1 is SGHRS and CDR2 YFSETQ. The CDR3 has 18 amino acids. Trimming removed 4 bases from V and 0 bases from J; junction bases left unmatched: 10. The CDR3 sequence: CASSEGDRSSSGANVLTF. CDR3 nucleotides: TGCGCCAGCAGCGAAGGGGACAGATCTTCCTCTGGGGCCAACGTCCTGACTTTC.

This sequence joins TRBV7-8 and TRBJ1-1, with 7 bases that match TRBD1. This CDR3 contains 19 residues. The germline gives CDR1 SGHVS, CDR2 FQNEAQ. V lost 2 bases, J lost 1 base, and 16 bases stayed unmatched. CDR3 protein: CASSLRGGARGWTNTEAFF. The CDR3 DNA follows: TGTGCCAGCAGCTTAAGAGGGGGCGCGAGGGGATGGACGAACACTGAAGCTTTCTTT. Variable domain in full (rest from reference TRBV7-8 and TRBJ1-1): GAGVSQSPRYKVAKRGQDVALRCDPISGHVSLFWYQQALGQGPEFLTYFQNEAQLDKSGLPSDRFFAERPEGSVSTLKIQRTQQEDSAVYLCASSLRGGARGWTNTEAFFGQGTRLTVV.

This clonotype was seen more than once but under ten times. The chain employs TRBV15 and TRBJ1-2, with D unresolved. The CDR3 has 13 residues. Deletions cut 1 base from V and 3 bases from J, with 6 bases between. Germline lookup yields CDR1 LNHNV and CDR2 YYDKDF (reference sequence). The CDR3 nucleotides read TGTGCCACCAGCAGAGGGCAGGACTATGGCTACACCTTC. This translates into CATSRGQDYGYTF.

The rearrangement links TRBV21-1 to TRBJ2-3; TRBD2 reflects the table's D call only, with no check against the DNA. TRBV21-1 is termed a pseudogene. This CDR3 comprises 17 residues. The CDR3 DNA reads TGTGCCAGCAGCATCCGGACTAGCGGGGTGAGCACAGATACGCAGTATTTT. This codes for CASSIRTSGVSTDTQYF.

This clonotype was picked up a small number of times. The V and J genes are TRBV27 and TRBJ2-5, with D tentatively TRBD1 or TRBD2 (6 bases each). Germline V CDR1 and CDR2: MNHEY, SMNVEV (reference sequence). Trimming cost V 4 bases and J 4 bases, with 16 bases left between them. The CDR3 loop spans 15 amino acids. Here the CDR3 reads CASSSLGGRRETQYF. For the CDR3, the DNA is TGTGCCAGCAGTTCACTCGGGGGCCGGCGAGAGACCCAGTACTTC.

Many counts were recorded for this clonotype. V gene TRBV7-2 combines with J gene TRBJ1-6, with 7 bases that match TRBD1. The junction had 11 bases not matched to a gene; V was cut back by 5 bases and J by 10 bases. The CDR3 is 15 residues long. Germline CDR1 and CDR2: SGHTA and FQGNSA. The CDR3 is CASSLSGTVQSPLHF. CDR3 coding DNA: TGTGCCAGCAGCCTTTCCGGGACAGTTCAATCACCCCTCCACTTT.

The J gene is TRBJ2-5, the V gene TRBV18; no firm D call. Germline CDR1 reads KGHSH; CDR2 reads LQKENI. Trimming shortened V by 3 bases and J by 5 bases, and 4 bases separated the two germline ends. The CDR3 consists of 11 residues. The CDR3 DNA is TGTGCCAGCTCACCGGACGAGACCCAGTACTTC. This encodes CASSPDETQYF. The full variable domain, its missing parts supplied by reference TRBV18 and TRBJ2-5, is NAGVMQNPRHLVRRRGQEARLRCSPMKGHSHVYWYRQLPEEGLKFMVYLQKENIIDESGMPKERFSAEFPKEGPSILRIQQVVRGDSAAYFCASSPDETQYFGPGTRLLVL.

This clonotype appeared many times. The V and J genes are TRBV27 and TRBJ2-5; D may be TRBD1 (5 bases). V lost 8 bases to trimming and J lost 4 bases, with 11 bases between them. The CDR3 spans 12 residues. The germline CDR1 and CDR2 sequences are MNHEY and SMNVEV (reference sequence). The CDR3 region has the DNA TGTGCCAGCCAAGGGGTAGGAGAGACCCAGTACTTC. Translating gives CASQGVGETQYF.

This chain links TRBV7-3 with TRBJ2-1; 7 bases align to TRBD2. V gave up 5 bases and J gave up 8 bases; unmatched junction bases: 15. The V gene's germline CDR1 is SGHTA and CDR2 FQGTGA. CDR3 length: 16 residues. The CDR3 DNA follows: TGTGCCAGCAGCCTGACGGGGGGAAACTCGGTCGATGAGCAGTTCTTC. Residues: CASSLTGGNSVDEQFF.

The chain links TRBV6-2 or TRBV6-3 to TRBJ2-2; tentatively, D is TRBD1 (5 bases). The CDR3 has 12 residues. Germline assignment: CDR1 MNHEY and CDR2 SVGEGT. Trimming left V 8 bases short and J 5 bases short, with 9 bases between. The CDR3 is CASLGETGELFF. CDR3 DNA sequence: TGTGCCAGCCTAGGGGAAACCGGGGAGCTGTTTTTT.

The chain uses TRBV5-1 and TRBJ1-4; 11 bases are shared with TRBD1. CDR3 length: 15 amino acids. Germline-derived CDR1 and CDR2 are SGHRS and YFSETQ. Trimming removed 4 bases from V and 7 bases from J; junction bases left unmatched: 6. For the CDR3, the DNA is TGCGCCAGCAGCCTGGGGACAGGGGGAGGTGAAAAACTGTTTTTT. It specifies CASSLGTGGGEKLFF.

This sequence joins TRBV12-3 or TRBV12-4 and TRBJ2-3; 8 bases fit TRBD2. The CDR3 has 14 residues. V shed 3 bases, J shed 3 bases, and the junction held 2 bases outside the gene matches. As DNA, the CDR3 is TGTGCCAGCAGTTTCGGGGGGGAGACAGATACGCAGTATTTT. It is translated as CASSFGGETDTQYF.

V and J are TRBV29-1 and TRBJ2-5, with D possibly TRBD1 on 6 matching bases. The germline V and J ends were trimmed by 8 bases and 5 bases, with 15 bases remaining between them. The CDR3 length is 12 residues. Germline CDR1 reads SQVTM; CDR2 reads ANQGSEA. For the CDR3, the DNA is TGCAGCTCAGGGGCAAGGAGGGAGACCCAGTACTTC. It is translated as CSSGARRETQYF.

The rearrangement joins TRBV7-8 to TRBJ2-6, with D possibly matching TRBD1 (6 bases). The length of the CDR3 is 19 residues. The V gene's germline CDR1 is SGHVS and CDR2 FQNEAQ. The V end lost 5 bases, the J end lost 2 bases, and 22 bases lay between the germline ends. The CDR3 reads CASSPESTIQGAGANVLTF. DNA for the CDR3: TGTGCCAGCAGCCCGGAGAGTACTATACAGGGCGCTGGGGCCAACGTCCTGACTTTC.

The chain has TRBV7-2 and TRBJ2-3; 7 bases map to TRBD1. CDR3 size: 16 residues. CDR1 and CDR2 from the germline V gene are SGHTA and FQGNSA. The trim removed 5 bases at V and 1 base at J, leaving 9 bases unmatched. Here the CDR3 reads CASSPQTGSGTDTQYF. The CDR3 DNA reads as TGTGCCAGCAGCCCACAGACAGGGTCGGGCACAGATACGCAGTATTTT.

This clonotype was counted a few times. J is TRBJ2-4 and V is TRBV7-2; 7 bases fit TRBD2. The germline gives CDR1 SGHTA, CDR2 FQGNSA. This CDR3 contains 13 residues. Unmatched junction bases numbered 8, after V lost 8 bases and J lost 7 bases. The CDR3 DNA sequence: TGTGCCAGCCGAGGCGGGGGTGGTAACATTCAGTACTTC. The encoded protein is CASRGGGGNIQYF.